This paragraph covers one TCR beta chain sequence. Reverse transcription used about 0.45 to 1 ug RNA and random hexamers. TCRdb reprocessed the immunoSEQ multiplex PCR reads with MiXCR, giving one entry per CDR3 protein. The sample carries approximately 150,000 distinct CDR3 sequences, approximately 92% recorded once. The length of the CDR3 is 12 residues. V dropped 5 bases and J dropped 5 bases, with 12 bases sitting between them. The V gene's germline CDR1 is DFQATT and CDR2 SNEGSKA (reference sequence). Both CD4+ and CD8+ T cells were negatively isolated, and TEMRA cells underwent FACS enrichment. The data originate from a study of CD8 T cells in Susac syndrome.

This TCR derives from a human donor in good health. Source material: CD4+ T cells from PBMCs. The chain joins TRBV20-1 to TRBJ2-5; D is unresolved. For the CDR3, the DNA is TGCAGTGCTCAGACAAGATGGGAGACCCAGTACTTC. Encoded protein: CSAQTRWETQYF.